A single sample gave rise to the 24 T cell receptor beta chains below, sequenced in a study of T cell responses to AZD1222 COVID-19 vaccine. TCRdb's copy holds only in-frame clones and misses some; the assay was immunoSEQ multiplex PCR. The top ten hold about 4.1% of the sample, which has 150,000 to 200,000 clones, around 89% seen once. The sample was peripheral blood, taken 28 days after the second dose of the MenACWY control vaccine. The receptors shown here come from an adult who received the MenACWY meningococcal vaccine as a control.

The J gene is TRBJ1-2, the V gene TRBV3-1 (or the pseudogene TRBV3-2), with D possibly matching TRBD1 (6 bases). Germline CDR1 reads LGHDT; CDR2 reads YNNKEL (reference sequence). The V end lost 2 bases, the J end lost 4 bases, and 11 bases lay between the germline ends. The CDR3 runs to 14 residues. The CDR3 DNA follows: TGTGCCAGCAGCCAAATGGGGGGCGGCTATGGCTACACCTTC. Amino acids: CASSQMGGGYGYTF.

The V and J genes are TRBV3-1 (or the pseudogene TRBV3-2) and TRBJ1-2; a possible D gene is TRBD1 (5 bases). There are 13 residues in the CDR3. Germline V CDR1 and CDR2: LGHDT, YNNKEL (reference sequence). V was trimmed by 0 bases and J by 7 bases, leaving 9 bases between them. In DNA form, the CDR3 reads TGTGCCAGCAGCCAAGATGCGGGGGTTGGCTACACCTTC. It specifies CASSQDAGVGYTF.

A note on this clone: One end of the junction varies from germline; a read error may be responsible. This chain joins TRBV7-2 and TRBJ1-2; D may be TRBD1 (5 bases). Per the germline V gene, CDR1 is SGHTA and CDR2 is FQGNSA. The length of the CDR3 is 15 residues. This CDR3 reads CASSPRGRQLLSRSF. Written as DNA, the CDR3 is TGTGCCAGCAGCCCGAGGGGTCGACAACTCCTCAGCCGCTCCTTC.

The V call is TRBV27, the J call TRBJ1-1; no clear D. The CDR3 is made up of 13 amino acids. Germline CDR1 is MNHEY and CDR2 is SMNVEV (reference sequence). V was shortened by 0 bases and J by 7 bases, with 9 bases between the two germline ends. CDR3 sequence: CASSLSLFREAFF. DNA for the CDR3: TGTGCCAGCAGTTTATCGCTCTTCCGTGAAGCTTTCTTT.

This clone was counted once. The chain links TRBV11-3 to TRBJ2-3; tentatively, D is TRBD1 (6 bases). Germline lookup yields CDR1 SGHNT and CDR2 YENEEA. This CDR3 is 12 amino acids long. Trimming shortened V by 2 bases and J by 10 bases, and 10 bases separated the two germline ends. The chain's CDR3 is CASSLKQGPQYF. In DNA form, the CDR3 reads TGTGCCAGCAGCTTAAAACAGGGCCCGCAGTATTTT.

This chain links TRBV30 with TRBJ1-1, with D hard to call. In germline, CDR1 is GTSNPN, CDR2 SVGIG (reference sequence). The ends were cut back, 6 bases at V and 0 bases at J, with 8 bases in the middle. The CDR3 sequence is 12 residues long. The CDR3 protein is CACRIMNTEAFF. For the CDR3, the DNA is TGTGCCTGCAGGATCATGAACACTGAAGCTTTCTTT. The whole variable domain, remainder taken from reference TRBV30 and TRBJ1-1, is SQTIHQWPATLVQPVGSPLSLECTVEGTSNPNLYWYRQAAGRGLQLLFYSVGIGQISSEVPQNLSASRPQDRQFILSSKKLLLSDSGFYLCACRIMNTEAFFGQGTRLTVV.

As to this clone: The sample carries other DNA sequences with the same CDR3. This chain connects TRBV19 to TRBJ2-3; TRBD2 aligns across 8 bases. This CDR3 spans 14 amino acids. Unmatched junction bases numbered 9, after V lost 7 bases and J lost 6 bases. In germline, CDR1 is LNHDA, CDR2 SQIVND (reference sequence). The CDR3 DNA sequence: TGTGCCAGTAAATGGCGCGAGCGGGGGGATACGCAGTATTTT. This translates into CASKWRERGDTQYF.

The rearrangement joins TRBV25-1 to TRBJ2-3; D is perhaps TRBD1 (5 bases). V lost 6 bases to trimming and J lost 6 bases, with 13 bases between them. CDR3 length: 13 amino acids. Germline assignment: CDR1 MGHDK and CDR2 SYGVNS. The CDR3 is CASRSAGIDTQYF. The CDR3 nucleotides read TGTGCCAGCAGGTCGGCAGGGATTGATACGCAGTATTTT.

The rearrangement links TRBV28 to TRBJ2-1, with D unresolved. In germline, CDR1 is MDHEN, CDR2 SYDVKM. This CDR3 has 14 residues. V lost 2 bases, J lost 5 bases, and 10 bases lay in between. CDR3 bases: TGTGCCAGCAGTTTACAGCTAACTGACAATGAGCAGTTCTTC. This encodes CASSLQLTDNEQFF.

The chain combines TRBV5-1 with TRBJ2-7; TRBD2 is a possible D gene (5 bases). The CDR3 has 14 residues. In germline, CDR1 is SGHRS, CDR2 YFSETQ. Between the trimmed V and J ends, which lost 0 bases and 2 bases, there was a span of 9 bases. The CDR3 bases are TGCGCCAGCAGCTTGGCGGGAAACCCCTACGAGCAGTACTTC. Translating it yields CASSLAGNPYEQYF. Full variable domain (rest looked up from reference TRBV5-1 and TRBJ2-7): KAGVTQTPRYLIKTRGQQVTLSCSPISGHRSVSWYQQTPGQGLQFLFEYFSETQRNKGNFPGRFSGRQFSNSRSEMNVSTLELGDSALYLCASSLAGNPYEQYFGPGTRLTVT.

The chain carries TRBV30 and TRBJ1-4; D is undetermined. Germline CDR1 GTSNPN, CDR2 SVGIG (reference sequence). The CDR3 consists of 15 residues. Trimming took off 5 bases at V and 7 bases at J, with 20 bases between the two ends. CDR3 loop: CAWRPRLLGGEKLFF. The CDR3 region has the DNA TGTGCCTGGCGCCCCCGACTCCTAGGAGGTGAAAAACTGTTTTTT.

DNA of the CDR3: TGTGCCAGCAGATCAGGGGGCGCGGGCACCGGGGAGCTGTTTTTT. Its translation: CASRSGGAGTGELFF. This chain joins TRBV27 and TRBJ2-2, with 8 bases aligning to TRBD1. The J segment lost 4 bases and the V segment lost 6 bases, leaving 7 bases of the junction unmatched. Germline values: CDR1 MNHEY, CDR2 SMNVEV (reference sequence). The CDR3 totals 15 residues.

The gene calls are TRBV7-8 and TRBJ2-2; no firm D call. Germline values: CDR1 SGHVS, CDR2 FQNEAQ. Trimming removed 0 bases from V and 2 bases from J, with 7 bases in between. The CDR3 extends over 15 amino acids. CDR3 region: CASSLALINTGELFF. Written as DNA, the CDR3 is TGTGCCAGCAGCTTAGCGCTCATAAACACCGGGGAGCTGTTTTTT.

The chain has TRBV7-9 and TRBJ2-5; D is ambiguous. Deletions cut 3 bases from V and 1 base from J, with 6 bases between. The CDR3 length is 13 residues. Germline CDR1 is SEHNR and CDR2 is FQNEAQ (reference sequence). The DNA for the CDR3 is TGTGCCAGCAGCTTTGGGTTCCAAGAGACCCAGTACTTC. Amino acid sequence: CASSFGFQETQYF.

The rearrangement uses TRBV18 and TRBJ2-7; the D gene is possibly TRBD1 (6 bases). In germline, CDR1 is KGHSH, CDR2 LQKENI. V dropped 8 bases and J dropped 4 bases, with 15 bases sitting between them. CDR3 size: 13 residues. In nucleotides, the CDR3 is TGTGCCAGCCACGAGCGGCAGGGGTACGAGCAGTACTTC. Translating gives CASHERQGYEQYF.

The chain has TRBV2 and TRBJ2-5, with TRBD2 matching 10 bases. Germline CDR1 SNHLY, CDR2 FYNNEI. CDR3 length: 16 amino acids. V gave up 4 bases and J gave up 5 bases; unmatched junction bases: 10. CDR3 in DNA: TGTGCCAGCAGTGGGACTAGCGGCCAGGGGTGGGAGACCCAGTACTTC. This encodes CASSGTSGQGWETQYF. The full variable domain, rest sourced from reference TRBV2 and TRBJ2-5, is EPEVTQTPSHQVTQMGQEVILRCVPISNHLYFYWYRQILGQKVEFLVSFYNNEISEKSEIFDDQFSVERPDGSNFTLKIRSTKLEDSAMYFCASSGTSGQGWETQYFGPGTRLLVL.

The chain employs TRBV5-4 and TRBJ2-3; D is uncertain. This CDR3 has 13 amino acids. Germline assignment: CDR1 SGHNT and CDR2 YYREEE (reference sequence). Trimming removed 1 base from V and 6 bases from J, with 9 bases in between. CDR3 region: CASSLRSGDTQYF. CDR3 sequence (DNA): TGTGCCAGCAGCTTGAGGAGTGGCGATACGCAGTATTTT.

V is TRBV20-1 and J is TRBJ1-4, with D tentatively TRBD1 (5 bases). The ends were cut back, 3 bases at V and 5 bases at J, with 19 bases in the middle. Germline CDR1 DFQATT, CDR2 SNEGSKA (reference sequence). The CDR3 extends over 16 amino acids. The CDR3 loop reads CSASSLLRRGNEKLFF. For the CDR3, the DNA is TGCAGTGCTAGTAGTCTGCTGCGACGGGGGAATGAAAAACTGTTTTTT.

The rearrangement links TRBV7-9 to TRBJ2-1; 10 bases agree with TRBD2. This CDR3 has 16 residues. Unmatched junction bases numbered 12, after V lost 4 bases and J lost 9 bases. CDR1 and CDR2 (germline): SEHNR, FQNEAQ (reference sequence). CDR3 sequence: CASSSVDSGRGGEQFF. CDR3 sequence (DNA): TGTGCCAGCAGCTCTGTCGACAGCGGGAGGGGCGGTGAGCAGTTCTTC.

The V and J genes are TRBV28 and TRBJ1-2; no definite D call. The CDR3 is 12 residues long. CDR1 is MDHEN and CDR2 is SYDVKM in the germline V gene. V lost 3 bases and J lost 7, with 9 bases in between. The CDR3, as DNA: TGTGCCAGCAGTTTTAGTAGCTCTGGCTACACCTTC. This encodes CASSFSSSGYTF.

The chain carries TRBV29-1 and TRBJ1-3; D perhaps matches TRBD1 (5 bases). Germline V gene sequence: CDR1 SQVTM, CDR2 ANQGSEA. The CDR3 consists of 13 residues. V dropped 3 bases and J dropped 4 bases, with 10 bases sitting between them. The CDR3 sequence: CSVEGDGGNTIYF. The CDR3 bases are TGCAGCGTTGAGGGGGACGGAGGAAACACCATATATTTT.

V gene TRBV6-5 combines with J gene TRBJ1-2, with 8 bases identical to TRBD1. The germline CDR1 and CDR2 sequences are MNHEY and SVGAGI. V lost 6 bases and J lost 8; bases outside the gene matches: 8. The CDR3 sequence is 13 residues long. DNA of the CDR3: TGTGCCAGCAGCCCGGACAGGGAATTCGGCTACACCTTC. Residues: CASSPDREFGYTF.

CDR3 coding DNA: TGTGCCAGCAGCCAAGTTGAGGGCAGGGAACCCTACGAGCAGTACTTC. This translates into CASSQVEGREPYEQYF. J is TRBJ2-7 and V is TRBV4-2, with D possibly being TRBD1 or TRBD2 (5 bases each). The CDR3 is made up of 16 amino acids. Per the germline V gene, CDR1 is LGHNA and CDR2 is YNFKEQ. Trimming removed 1 base at V and 2 bases at J, with 15 bases between.

The V and J genes are TRBV30 and TRBJ1-4; tentative D call: TRBD1 (5 bases). The CDR3 contains 13 residues. Between the trimmed V and J ends, which lost 1 base and 8 bases, there was a span of 11 bases. CDR1 is GTSNPN, CDR2 SVGIG, per germline (reference sequence). CDR3: CAWSGTTAEKLFF. The CDR3 DNA sequence: TGTGCCTGGAGTGGGACAACCGCGGAAAAACTGTTTTTT.